This T cell receptor (beta chain) is drawn from a study of beta chain features in type 1 diabetes. This clone was detected a few times. CDR1 is SGHTA, CDR2 FQGNSA, per germline. This CDR3 region has 16 residues. With V trimmed by 3 bases and J by 6 bases, 9 bases remained unmatched. CD4+ naive, central memory, regulatory and stem cell-like memory cells were sorted via CD45RO/CCR7/CD25/CD127/CD95/CD27. cDNA synthesis used the whole RNA isolate, giving expressed TCRB sequences. The assay was immunoSEQ multiplex PCR, and TCRdb's table has in-frame clones only and misses some. The sample carries about 900,000 clones, roughly a sixth recorded once.

Material for sequencing was naive CD4+ T cells from blood. The receptor's source is a woman in her late teens or twenties in good health. The rearrangement uses TRBV7-2 and TRBJ2-7; TRBD2 agrees at 12 bases. CDR3: CASSFSPTSGRGEQYF. CDR3 sequence (DNA): TGTGCCAGCAGCTTCTCGCCGACTAGCGGGAGAGGCGAGCAGTACTTC.